This note documents a single T cell receptor beta chain sequence. This entry comes from a study of shared clonotypes between healthy human individuals. The CDR3 is made up of 16 amino acids. The V gene end was trimmed by 6 bases and the J gene end by 3 bases; junction bases not matched to a gene: 8. Germline assignment: CDR1 MDHEN and CDR2 SYDVKM. Here immunoSEQ multiplex PCR was the method, and the copy in TCRdb shows in-frame clones only, minus some. The profile shows over 2 million clones, around 93% of them singletons. Material for sequencing was naive CD4+ T cells from PBMCs. The subset: CD45RA+ positively selected. The sequence was obtained from a man in his late teens or twenties in good health. Some clones in this sample may be carry-over from other donors' samples. The chain joins TRBV28 to TRBJ2-1; 10 nucleotides match TRBD2. The chain's CDR3 is CASSRLAGGFYNEQFF. The CDR3, as DNA: TGTGCCAGCAGCAGATTAGCGGGAGGTTTCTACAATGAGCAGTTCTTC.